A selection of T cell receptor beta chains follows, all from one sample in a study of neurological immune-mediated disorders. In TCRdb, the 5' RACE reads were re-called with MiXCR into one record per CDR3 protein. The sample has more than 45,000 distinct CDR3 sequences, roughly 11% seen once. The sample taken for sequencing was PBMCs. The receptors stem from a man between 60 and 75 years old in good health. The CDR3 runs from the conserved cysteine through the conserved F or W. D genes are given only for firm matches. Size values are once, few and many counts, or a class for expanded clones, and some rows have none.

J,size,D,V,DNA,CDR3
TRBJ1-1,-,TRBD1,TRBV4-2,TGTGCCAGCAGCCAGTCGACCGGGACAGGGCGCACTGAAGCTTTCTTT,CASSQSTGTGRTEAFF
TRBJ1-3,many,-,TRBV7-2,TGTGCCAGCAGCCAACAGGGTTTTGGAAACACCATATATTTT,CASSQQGFGNTIYF
TRBJ1-6,-,-,TRBV20-1,TGTTGCATCCTAACTCCCGCAGGTGGGCCCCTCCACTTT,CCILTPAGGPLHF
TRBJ2-7,many,-,TRBV20-1,TGCAGTGCTAGAGTCCCCTTTACTCTAACCTACGAGCAGTACTTC,CSARVPFTLTYEQYF
TRBJ2-1,-,-,TRBV20-1,TGCAGTGCTAGGATCCTAGAGGGCTACAATGAGCAGTTCTTC,CSARILEGYNEQFF
TRBJ2-2,many,-,TRBV2,TGTGCCAGCAGGGAAGGGACACTGAACACCGGGGAGCTGTTTTTT,CASREGTLNTGELFF
TRBJ2-3,many,TRBD1,TRBV7-3,TGTGCCAGCAGTACACAGGGGGCGCAGGCTACGCAGTATTTT,CASSTQGAQATQYF
TRBJ2-5,few,-,TRBV30,TGTGCCTGGAGTCCAGGTAGCCGGACCCAGTACTTC,CAWSPGSRTQYF
TRBJ2-3,many,TRBD2,TRBV24-1,TGTGCCACCAGTGTTACCGGGACTAGGCACACAGATACGCAGTATTTT,CATSVTGTRHTDTQYF
TRBJ1-1,many,-,TRBV6-5,TGTGCCAGCAGTTACTCGAGGGCGAGGGAAGCTTTCTTT,CASSYSRAREAFF
TRBJ2-5,many,TRBD1,TRBV5-1,TGCGCCAGCGGGACAGGGTCTGGCGAGACCCAGTACTTC,CASGTGSGETQYF
TRBJ1-6,many,TRBD1,TRBV7-9,TGTGCCAGCAGCCCACAGGGGGAAGTTCGTTCACCCCTCCACTTT,CASSPQGEVRSPLHF
TRBJ2-5,many,TRBD2,TRBV5-1,TGCGCCAGCAGCCAAAGCGGGGACCAAGAGACCCAGTACTTC,CASSQSGDQETQYF
TRBJ2-1,-,TRBD2,TRBV18,TGTGCCAGCTCACCATCCCGACTAGCGGGGAACAATGAGCAGTTCTTC,CASSPSRLAGNNEQFF
TRBJ2-1,many,TRBD1,TRBV24-1,TGTGCCACCAGTGGGACAGGGGGATACAATGAGCAGTTCTTC,CATSGTGGYNEQFF
TRBJ2-4,many,-,TRBV29-1,TGCAGCGTTAGGGACTTCCAAGCCAAAAACATTCAGTACTTC,CSVRDFQAKNIQYF
TRBJ2-5,many,-,TRBV6-2/TRBV6-3,TGTGCCAGCAGCCACGGACTAACCCCCGGGGAAGAGACCCAGTACTTC,CASSHGLTPGEETQYF
TRBJ1-5,many,TRBD1,TRBV6-5,TGTGCCAGCAGAAACGACAGGGATGGCAATCAGCCCCAGCATTTT,CASRNDRDGNQPQHF
TRBJ1-1,many,-,TRBV6-5,TGTGCCAGCACCTCCCCACCGTACACTGAAGCTTTCTTT,CASTSPPYTEAFF
TRBJ2-7,many,TRBD2,TRBV7-2,TGTGCCAGCAGCTTAAGCGGATCGGGGGGGGGCAGGCAGGGCGAGCAGTACTTC,CASSLSGSGGGRQGEQYF
TRBJ1-1,many,-,TRBV6-2/TRBV6-3,TGTGCCAGCAGCCGGGGGATGAACACTGAAGCTTTCTTT,CASSRGMNTEAFF
TRBJ1-2,many,TRBD1,TRBV27,TGTGCCAGCTGGGACAGGGCTTCTAACTATGGCTACACCTTC,CASWDRASNYGYTF
TRBJ1-6,many,-,TRBV7-2,TGTGCCAGCACCCAAACTGGACCCAATTCACCCCTCCACTTT,CASTQTGPNSPLHF
TRBJ2-3,-,-,TRBV7-6,TGTGCCAGCAGCTTAGTTGTTGGGACGATAGCAGATACGCAGTATTTT,CASSLVVGTIADTQYF
TRBJ2-1,many,-,TRBV12-3/TRBV12-4,TGTGCCAGCAGTGGGGTCACAGGGCGAGACAATGAGCAGTTCTTC,CASSGVTGRDNEQFF
TRBJ1-4,many,-,TRBV27,TGTGCCACCCGGGGGGGAACCTATGAAAAACTGTTTTTT,CATRGGTYEKLFF
TRBJ1-1,many,-,TRBV12-3/TRBV12-4,TGTGCCAGCAGCCTTGGGGTTACCGAAGCTTTCTTT,CASSLGVTEAFF
TRBJ1-2,-,TRBD1,TRBV12-3/TRBV12-4,TGTACCAGCAGCTCCCGACAGGGGGGTGGCTACACCTTC,CTSSSRQGGGYTF
TRBJ2-1,many,-,TRBV5-1,TGCGCCAGCAGCTTAGTTAGACCGGGGTCCGACAATGAGCAGTTCTTC,CASSLVRPGSDNEQFF
TRBJ1-1,many,-,TRBV20-1,TGCAGTGTTCCGGGAGTTGGGGGAAATCCGTCTTCGGAAGCTTTCTTT,CSVPGVGGNPSSEAFF
TRBJ1-1,many,-,TRBV5-5,TGTGCCAGCAGCCGTCGCGAGGGGCACACTGAAGCTTTCTTT,CASSRREGHTEAFF
TRBJ2-1,many,TRBD1,TRBV7-2,TGTGCCAGCAGCCCAGGACAGGGCTATGAGCAGTTCTTC,CASSPGQGYEQFF
TRBJ2-1,many,TRBD2,TRBV20-1,TGCAGTGCTAGATTAGGGGCTAGCGGGGGCAAGAATGAGCAGTTCTTC,CSARLGASGGKNEQFF
TRBJ2-1,many,-,TRBV18,TGTGCCAGCTCACCGATCGGGACCTACAATGAGCAGTTCTTC,CASSPIGTYNEQFF
TRBJ2-7,-,-,TRBV5-6,TGTGCCAGCAGCTTGGGTCCCGCGCATTACTACGAGCAGTACTTC,CASSLGPAHYYEQYF
TRBJ2-2,-,-,TRBV7-8,TGTGCCAGCAGCTGGGGGGCAGTCACCGGGGAGCTGTTTTTT,CASSWGAVTGELFF
TRBJ2-7,many,TRBD1,TRBV6-5,TGTGCCAGCAGTTACTCGACAGGGACCTACGAGCAGTACTTC,CASSYSTGTYEQYF
TRBJ1-2,many,-,TRBV5-1,TGCGCCAGCAGCTTGGCGGGGATGGGGGGCTACACCTTC,CASSLAGMGGYTF
TRBJ2-5,many,-,TRBV5-1,TGCGCCAGCAGCTTAGGAGGGGGACAAGAGACCCAGTACTTC,CASSLGGGQETQYF
TRBJ1-5,many,-,TRBV6-2/TRBV6-3,TGTGCCAGCAATCTCTGGGGGAATAGCAATCAGCCCCAGCATTTT,CASNLWGNSNQPQHF
TRBJ2-1,many,TRBD2,TRBV5-1,TGCGCCAGCAGCTTGGTCCTAGCGGGGCGGGATGAGCAGTTCTTC,CASSLVLAGRDEQFF
TRBJ2-3,-,TRBD1,TRBV7-9,TGTGCCAGCAGCTCGGGACAGGGGGTTGGAGATACGCAGTATTTT,CASSSGQGVGDTQYF